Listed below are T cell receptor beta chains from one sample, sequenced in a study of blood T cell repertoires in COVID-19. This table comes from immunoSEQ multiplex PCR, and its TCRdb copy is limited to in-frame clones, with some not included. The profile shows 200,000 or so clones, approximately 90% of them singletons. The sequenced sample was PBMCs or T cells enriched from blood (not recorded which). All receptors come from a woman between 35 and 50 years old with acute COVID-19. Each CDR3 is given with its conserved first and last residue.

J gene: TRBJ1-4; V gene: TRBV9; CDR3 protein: CASSLQGATNEKLFF
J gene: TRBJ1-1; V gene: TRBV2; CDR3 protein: CASSERQGVGEAFF
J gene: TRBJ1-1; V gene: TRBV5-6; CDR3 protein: CASSLVGDTEAFF
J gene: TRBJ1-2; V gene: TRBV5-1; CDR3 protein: CASSLVDSYGYTF
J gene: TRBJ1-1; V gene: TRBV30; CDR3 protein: CAWSSSGPEAFF
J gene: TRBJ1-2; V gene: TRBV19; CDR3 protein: CASAMDRGSSNYGYTF
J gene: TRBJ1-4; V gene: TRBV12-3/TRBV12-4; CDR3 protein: CASSWGGKLFF
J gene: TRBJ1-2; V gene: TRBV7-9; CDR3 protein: CASSLASSEAYGYTF
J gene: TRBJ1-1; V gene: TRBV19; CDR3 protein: CASIIHGRAEAFF
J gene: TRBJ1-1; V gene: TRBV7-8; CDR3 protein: CASSPGFTEAFF